Shown below are 17 T cell receptor beta chains from a single sample sequenced in a study of cytomegalovirus exposure and HLA in healthy donors. This table comes from immunoSEQ multiplex PCR, and its TCRdb copy is limited to in-frame clones, with some not included. Of some 90,000 clones listed, approximately 96% are singletons. The sequencing input was PBMCs. The receptor set was obtained from a man younger than 30 in good health and CMV-seronegative.

This chain links TRBV6-4 with TRBJ2-1, with 12 bases fitting TRBD1. CDR3 length: 15 residues. CDR1 and CDR2 (germline): MRHNA, SNTAGT. Trimming removed 5 bases from V and 4 bases from J; junction bases left unmatched: 3. The CDR3 bases are TGTGCCAGCAGTAAGGGACAGGGGGCATACAATGAGCAGTTCTTC. This sequence encodes CASSKGQGAYNEQFF.

The chain has TRBV19 and TRBJ1-5; 9 bases are a match to TRBD1. CDR1 LNHDA and CDR2 SQIVND come from the germline V gene (reference sequence). This CDR3 has 14 amino acids. Trimming took 4 bases from V and 5 from J; bases not matched to a gene: 3. The CDR3 DNA follows: TGTGCCAGTAGTACCCGGACAGGGGATCAGCCCCAGCATTTT. Translation: CASSTRTGDQPQHF. Full variable domain (missing parts from reference TRBV19 and TRBJ1-5): DGGITQSPKYLFRKEGQNVTLSCEQNLNHDAMYWYRQDPGQGLRLIYYSQIVNDFQKGDIAEGYSVSREKKESFPLTVTSAQKNPTAFYLCASSTRTGDQPQHFGDGTRLSIL.

The V call is TRBV9, the J call TRBJ2-4; 9 bases line up with TRBD1. J was trimmed by 4 bases and V by 3 bases; bases with no gene match: 5. Germline assignment: CDR1 SGDLS and CDR2 YYNGEE. The CDR3 spans 15 residues. The CDR3 bases are TGTGCCAGCAGCGGGGGGGGGACAGGGAAAAACATTCAGTACTTC. Its translation: CASSGGGTGKNIQYF.

The genes are TRBV7-9 and TRBJ1-2; D is unclear. The CDR3 contains 14 residues. Looked up from germline, CDR1 is SEHNR and CDR2 is FQNEAQ (reference sequence). V gave up 5 bases and J gave up 0 bases, with 10 bases separating them. The CDR3 DNA is TGTGCCAGCAGCCTCCTGGCCCCTAACTATGGCTACACCTTC. Protein sequence: CASSLLAPNYGYTF.

For the CDR3, the DNA is TGTGCCAGCAGCATTAGCGGGAGAGTTACAGATACGCAGTATTTT. Amino acid sequence: CASSISGRVTDTQYF. The V call is TRBV7-2, the J call TRBJ2-3, with TRBD2 matching over 9 bases. After removal of 5 bases from V and 3 bases from J, the junction contained 6 bases not matched to a gene. Germline assignment: CDR1 SGHTA and CDR2 FQGNSA. This CDR3 comprises 15 residues.

The rearrangement joins TRBV9 to TRBJ2-2, with 9 bases matching TRBD1. This CDR3 has 16 amino acids. Germline CDR1 reads SGDLS; CDR2 reads YYNGEE. V shed 1 base and J 3 bases; nucleotides not matched to a gene: 4. In nucleotides, the CDR3 is TGTGCCAGCAGCGTATCGCGGACAGGGGACACCGGGGAGCTGTTTTTT. This sequence encodes CASSVSRTGDTGELFF.

The chain links TRBV6-7 to TRBJ2-2, with 7 bases fitting TRBD2. TRBV6-7 is an open reading frame, and its role is uncertain. The CDR3 extends over 20 amino acids. Trimming cost V 5 bases and J 3 bases; bases outside gene matches: 21. CDR3 in amino acids: CASSPNANRLARAHTGELFF. As DNA, the CDR3 is TGTGCCAGCAGTCCCAACGCAAACCGACTAGCTAGAGCTCACACCGGGGAGCTGTTTTTT.

This sequence joins TRBV27 and TRBJ2-3; a weak D match, TRBD2 (6 bases). The CDR3 spans 15 residues. Per germline, CDR1 MNHEY and CDR2 SMNVEV (reference sequence). The ends were cut back, 4 bases at V and 2 bases at J, with 13 bases in the middle. CDR3 loop: CASSSLGGITDTQYF. For the CDR3, the DNA is TGTGCCAGCAGTTCCCTTGGCGGGATCACAGATACGCAGTATTTT.

The gene calls are TRBV18 and TRBJ2-1, with D possibly being TRBD1 (6 bases). V lost 0 bases and J 9 bases, leaving 12 bases between the germline ends. This CDR3 is 14 amino acids long. CDR1 and CDR2 from the germline V gene are KGHSH and LQKENI. The CDR3: CASSPPGARGEQFF. CDR3 in DNA: TGTGCCAGCTCACCACCGGGGGCTAGAGGTGAGCAGTTCTTC.

This clone appeared once. The chain joins TRBV30 to TRBJ1-1; no clear D. CDR3 length: 13 amino acids. V was shortened by 0 bases and J by 9 bases, with 14 bases between the two germline ends. Germline lookup yields CDR1 GTSNPN and CDR2 SVGIG (reference sequence). In nucleotides, the CDR3 is TGTGCCTGGAGTGTACTCAGCGCAATTCAAGCTTTCTTT. Translating it yields CAWSVLSAIQAFF.

The V call is TRBV7-8, the J call TRBJ2-2, with D perhaps TRBD1 (5 bases). The CDR3 spans 18 residues. Germline CDR1 reads SGHVS; CDR2 reads FQNEAQ. The V end was cut by 5 bases, the J end by 0 bases, with 19 bases between. For the CDR3, the DNA is TGTGCCAGCAGCATCACTCAGTGGGGCCACCCGAACACCGGGGAGCTGTTTTTT. This gives the protein CASSITQWGHPNTGELFF. Full variable domain (outside the CDR3, taken from reference TRBV7-8 and TRBJ2-2): GAGVSQSPRYKVAKRGQDVALRCDPISGHVSLFWYQQALGQGPEFLTYFQNEAQLDKSGLPSDRFFAERPEGSVSTLKIQRTQQEDSAVYLCASSITQWGHPNTGELFFGEGSRLTVL.

The V and J genes are TRBV29-1 and TRBJ2-1, with D maybe TRBD1 (6 bases). The CDR3 runs 16 residues. Trimming removed 1 base at V and 6 bases at J, with 19 bases between. Looked up from germline, CDR1 is SQVTM and CDR2 is ANQGSEA. The CDR3 is CSVEVAGVHLSNEQFF. The CDR3 DNA is TGCAGCGTTGAAGTAGCAGGGGTCCACTTGTCCAATGAGCAGTTCTTC.

The V gene is TRBV6-5, the J gene TRBJ2-7; 7 bases agree with TRBD1. This CDR3 region has 15 residues. V shed 0 bases, J shed 4 bases, and the junction held 6 bases outside the gene matches. Germline V gene data show CDR1 as MNHEY and CDR2 as SVGAGI. In nucleotides, the CDR3 is TGTGCCAGCAGTTACTCGAAGGGGGCCGGGTACGAGCAGTACTTC. This sequence encodes CASSYSKGAGYEQYF.

The chain recombines TRBV5-4 with TRBJ1-4; D may be TRBD1 (5 bases). This CDR3 is 17 amino acids long. Trimming removed 0 bases at V and 8 bases at J, with 20 bases between. CDR1 is SGHNT and CDR2 is YYREEE in the germline V gene (reference sequence). The CDR3 region is CASSLGDSGLPGEKLFF. The CDR3 nucleotides read TGTGCCAGCAGCTTGGGGGACTCAGGGCTCCCCGGCGAAAAACTGTTTTTT.

The chain employs TRBV7-3 and TRBJ2-2, with a possible D match to TRBD1 (5 bases). In germline, CDR1 is SGHTA, CDR2 FQGTGA. V shed 1 base and J shed 5 bases, with 11 bases lying between them. The CDR3 loop spans 15 amino acids. The CDR3 bases are TGTGCCAGCAGCTTAATGCCCCAGGGTACCGGGGAGCTGTTTTTT. Translated: CASSLMPQGTGELFF.

The chain links TRBV29-1 to TRBJ2-7; TRBD2 matches at 8 bases. The trim removed 6 bases at V and 2 bases at J, leaving 6 bases unmatched. Germline V CDR1 and CDR2: SQVTM, ANQGSEA. The CDR3 contains 13 residues. CDR3 residues: CSVTQRGPYEQYF. The CDR3 nucleotides read TGCAGCGTGACCCAGCGGGGGCCCTACGAGCAGTACTTC.

The rearrangement joins TRBV7-9 to TRBJ1-2; the match to TRBD1 covers 9 bases. The CDR3 extends over 14 amino acids. V shed 1 base and J 8 bases; nucleotides not matched to a gene: 5. From germline, CDR1 is SEHNR and CDR2 FQNEAQ (reference sequence). The CDR3 reads CASSLVRQGGGYTF. The CDR3 DNA sequence: TGTGCCAGCAGCTTAGTACGACAGGGGGGCGGCTACACCTTC.